The next 22 T cell receptor beta chains were all read from a single sample in a study of OX40 agonist ivuxolimab in advanced cancers. Using immunoSEQ multiplex PCR, the repertoire was profiled, and TCRdb retains in-frame clones only, with some absent. The data show roughly 46,000 clones, with around nine tenths seen just once and under 0.65% held by the top ten. Sequencing was performed on CD4+ or CD8+ T cells sorted from blood, taken in a trial of the OX40 agonist ivuxolimab. These receptor sequences come from an adult with an advanced solid tumor such as melanoma, head and neck, liver or kidney cancer.

The V call is TRBV19, the J call TRBJ2-3; TRBD2 is a possible D gene (6 bases). The CDR3 loop spans 15 amino acids. Germline-derived CDR1 and CDR2 are LNHDA and SQIVND (reference sequence). Between the trimmed V and J ends, which lost 6 bases and 1 base, there was a span of 14 bases. The CDR3 region is CASRPGGIRTDTQYF. DNA for the CDR3: TGTGCCAGTAGACCCGGCGGGATTCGCACAGATACGCAGTATTTT.

The rearrangement joins TRBV7-8 to TRBJ2-7, with a tentative D call TRBD2 (6 bases). V lost 5 bases to trimming and J lost 7 bases, with 15 bases between them. Germline loops: CDR1 SGHVS, CDR2 FQNEAQ. The CDR3 covers 13 residues. The DNA of the CDR3 is TGTGCCAGCAGCCCAGCACTTGGAGGGGAGCAGTACTTC. The encoded protein is CASSPALGGEQYF.

The J gene is TRBJ2-2, the V gene TRBV4-2; 9 bases are a match to TRBD2. The trim removed 3 bases at V and 5 bases at J, leaving 1 base unmatched. Germline values: CDR1 LGHNA, CDR2 YNFKEQ. CDR3 size: 14 residues. Here the CDR3 DNA reads TGTGCCAGCAGCCACACTAGCGGGACCGGGGAGCTGTTTTTT. As protein: CASSHTSGTGELFF.

This sequence joins TRBV29-1 and TRBJ2-5, with 9 bases that match TRBD1. This CDR3 has 12 residues. Germline loops: CDR1 SQVTM, CDR2 ANQGSEA. Losses at the gene ends were 8 bases for V and 2 bases for J; bases not matched to a gene: 3. The CDR3 DNA reads as TGCAGCCAAGGACAGGGGCAAGAGACCCAGTACTTC. Encoded protein: CSQGQGQETQYF. The whole variable domain, filled in from reference TRBV29-1 and TRBJ2-5, reads SAVISQKPSRDICQRGTSLTIQCQVDSQVTMMFWYRQQPGQSLTLIATANQGSEATYESGFVIDKFPISRPNLTFSTLTVSNMSPEDSSIYLCSQGQGQETQYFGPGTRLLVL.

This clone was seen only a few times. The V gene is TRBV4-2, the J gene TRBJ2-7; 12 bases line up with TRBD2. From germline, CDR1 is LGHNA and CDR2 YNFKEQ. The CDR3 sequence is 16 residues long. V shed 0 bases and J 3 bases; nucleotides not matched to a gene: 3. Here the CDR3 DNA reads TGTGCCAGCAGCCAAGAGTGGACTAGCGGGATCTACGAGCAGTACTTC. Protein: CASSQEWTSGIYEQYF.

The chain is built from TRBV7-2 and TRBJ2-7; no firm D call. CDR3 length: 13 amino acids. Trimming removed 2 bases from V and 4 bases from J, with 9 bases in between. Germline V gives CDR1 SGHTA, CDR2 FQGNSA. The CDR3 loop reads CASSLTRGYEQYF. CDR3 bases: TGTGCCAGCAGCTTAACCCGAGGTTACGAGCAGTACTTC.

The J gene is TRBJ2-5, the V gene TRBV7-9, with unresolved D. CDR1 SEHNR and CDR2 FQNEAQ come from the germline V gene (reference sequence). Trimming removed 2 bases at V and 3 bases at J, with 1 base between. The CDR3 has 11 amino acids. The CDR3 coding sequence is TGTGCCAGCAGCTTAAAAGAGACCCAGTACTTC. It translates to CASSLKETQYF.

The chain employs TRBV30 and TRBJ2-1; D not certain. This CDR3 region has 16 residues. With 1 base removed from V and 0 bases from J, the gap between germline ends came to 13 bases. The V gene's germline CDR1 is GTSNPN and CDR2 SVGIG (reference sequence). The CDR3 protein is CAWSAHLVSSYNEQFF. As DNA, the CDR3 is TGTGCCTGGAGTGCCCACCTAGTATCCTCCTACAATGAGCAGTTCTTC.

V is TRBV28 and J is TRBJ2-7, with D possibly being TRBD1 (6 bases). Germline V gene data show CDR1 as MDHEN and CDR2 as SYDVKM. The V end lost 7 bases, the J end lost 4 bases, and 20 bases lay between the germline ends. The CDR3 totals 15 residues. The CDR3 here is CASNPSGVGGYEQYF. The CDR3 nucleotides are TGTGCCAGCAACCCTTCAGGGGTCGGTGGATACGAGCAGTACTTC.

The gene calls are TRBV6-6 and TRBJ2-7, with D perhaps TRBD2 (5 bases). Germline V gene data show CDR1 as MNHNY and CDR2 as SVGAGI (reference sequence). The V end was cut by 2 bases, the J end by 7 bases, with 15 bases between. This CDR3 is 14 amino acids long. CDR3 DNA sequence: TGTGCCAGCAGTTACCCCGGGGAAGGTAGGGAGCAGTACTTC. Its translation: CASSYPGEGREQYF.

V gene TRBV28 combines with J gene TRBJ2-3, with 9 bases identical to TRBD2. The V gene's germline CDR1 is MDHEN and CDR2 SYDVKM. V shed 5 bases, J shed 3 bases, and the junction held 6 bases outside the gene matches. CDR3 size: 15 residues. The CDR3 loop reads CASSLRTSVTDTQYF. CDR3 DNA sequence: TGTGCCAGCAGTCTCCGGACTAGCGTTACAGATACGCAGTATTTT.

The chain is built from TRBV6-5 and TRBJ2-7; 7 nucleotides agree with TRBD2. With V trimmed by 6 bases and J by 6 bases, 14 bases remained unmatched. The V gene's germline CDR1 is MNHEY and CDR2 SVGAGI. The CDR3 is made up of 15 amino acids. CDR3 in amino acids: CASSSGGLPSREQYF. Here the CDR3 DNA reads TGTGCCAGCAGCTCCGGGGGACTACCGTCCCGCGAGCAGTACTTC.

V is TRBV9 and J is TRBJ2-3; tentatively, D is TRBD2 (6 bases). Germline loops: CDR1 SGDLS, CDR2 YYNGEE. The V end was cut by 3 bases, the J end by 0 bases, with 11 bases between. The CDR3 length is 15 residues. CDR3 residues: CASSGDGGSTDTQYF. Here the CDR3 DNA reads TGTGCCAGCAGCGGGGACGGGGGAAGCACAGATACGCAGTATTTT.

J is TRBJ2-5 and V is TRBV14; D possibly corresponds to TRBD2 (6 bases). Germline V gene sequence: CDR1 SGHDN, CDR2 FVKESK. The CDR3 loop spans 16 amino acids. The V end lost 0 bases, the J end lost 5 bases, and 16 bases lay between the germline ends. This CDR3 is CASSQEGLTFTETQYF. The CDR3 DNA reads as TGTGCCAGCAGCCAAGAGGGACTCACATTCACGGAGACCCAGTACTTC.

The chain joins TRBV21-1 to TRBJ2-2; the D call in the table, TRBD1, was not verified against the DNA. TRBV21-1 is classified as a pseudogene. This CDR3 spans 16 amino acids. CDR3 sequence (DNA): TGTGCCAGCAGCAAATGGGGTCAGGGGCCATTCGGGGAGCTGTTTTTT. Translated: CASSKWGQGPFGELFF.

The J gene is TRBJ2-3, the V gene TRBV7-9; a weak D match, TRBD1 (5 bases). The germline CDR1 and CDR2 sequences are SEHNR and FQNEAQ (reference sequence). The CDR3 is 15 residues long. Trimming shortened V by 4 bases and J by 0 bases, and 11 bases separated the two germline ends. CDR3 region: CASSSRQTSTDTQYF. CDR3 in DNA: TGTGCCAGCAGCTCGAGACAGACTAGCACAGATACGCAGTATTTT.

As DNA, the CDR3 is TGTGCCTGGAGTCGAAGCGGTAGCTCCTACGAGCAGTACTTC. It is translated as CAWSRSGSSYEQYF. The V and J genes are TRBV30 and TRBJ2-7, with TRBD2 as a possible D gene (5 bases). The CDR3 loop spans 14 amino acids. V was shortened by 2 bases and J by 0 bases, with 11 bases between the two germline ends. Germline CDR1 and CDR2: GTSNPN and SVGIG (reference sequence).

This clone turned up a few times. The chain recombines TRBV2 with TRBJ2-3; 7 nucleotides align to TRBD1. Germline V lookup: CDR1 SNHLY, CDR2 FYNNEI. The J segment lost 0 bases and the V segment lost 0 bases, leaving 6 bases of the junction unmatched. The CDR3 sequence is 17 residues long. The CDR3 loop is CASSEAQDRPSTDTQYF. In nucleotides, the CDR3 is TGTGCCAGCAGTGAAGCGCAGGACAGGCCAAGCACAGATACGCAGTATTTT.

The chain combines TRBV2 with TRBJ2-7; D perhaps matches TRBD1 (6 bases). Between the trimmed V and J ends, which lost 1 base and 12 bases, there was a span of 10 bases. The CDR3 runs 11 residues. CDR1 and CDR2 from the germline V gene are SNHLY and FYNNEI. This chain's CDR3 is CASSEGGPRYF. In nucleotides, the CDR3 is TGTGCCAGCAGTGAAGGGGGGCCTCGGTACTTC.

This sequence joins TRBV6-5 and TRBJ1-4; 9 positions agree with TRBD1. With 6 bases clipped from V and 6 bases from J, the junction kept 2 bases outside the gene matches. The CDR3 is made up of 13 amino acids. CDR1 is MNHEY, CDR2 SVGAGI, per germline. CDR3 sequence reads: CASRRTGDEKLFF. CDR3 nucleotides: TGTGCCAGCAGAAGGACAGGGGATGAAAAACTGTTTTTT.

The chain is built from TRBV19 and TRBJ2-4; TRBD1 is a possible D gene (6 bases). Trimming removed 5 bases from V and 9 bases from J, with 20 bases in between. The CDR3 totals 15 residues. Germline CDR1 and CDR2: LNHDA and SQIVND (reference sequence). The CDR3 region is CASSAQGVGASIQYF. CDR3 sequence (DNA): TGTGCCAGTAGTGCCCAAGGAGTGGGGGCGAGCATTCAGTACTTC.

This chain connects TRBV5-1 to TRBJ2-5; no clear D. Trimming shortened V by 1 base and J by 1 base, and 8 bases separated the two germline ends. CDR3 size: 14 residues. Germline CDR1 reads SGHRS; CDR2 reads YFSETQ. As DNA, the CDR3 is TGCGCCAGCAGCTTGTCGCTATTCCAAGAGACCCAGTACTTC. This sequence encodes CASSLSLFQETQYF.